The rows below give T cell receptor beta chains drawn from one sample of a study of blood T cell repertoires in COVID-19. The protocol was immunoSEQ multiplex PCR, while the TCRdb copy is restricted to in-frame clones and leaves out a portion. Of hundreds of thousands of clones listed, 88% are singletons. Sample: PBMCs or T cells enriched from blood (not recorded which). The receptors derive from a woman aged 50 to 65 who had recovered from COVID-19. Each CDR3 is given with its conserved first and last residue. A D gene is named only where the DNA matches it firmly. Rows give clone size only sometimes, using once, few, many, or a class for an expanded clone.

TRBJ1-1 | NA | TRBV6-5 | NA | CASSPLPPEAFF | TGTGCCAGCAGTCCCCTCCCCCCTGAAGCTTTCTTT
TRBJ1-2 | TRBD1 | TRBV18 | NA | CASSPGDRGLGYTF | TGTGCCAGCTCACCGGGGGACAGGGGGCTTGGCTACACCTTC
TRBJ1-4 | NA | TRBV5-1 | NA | CASSLTVGEKLFF | TGCGCCAGCAGCTTAACAGTGGGTGAAAAACTGTTTTTT
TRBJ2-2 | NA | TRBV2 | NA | CASRRDTNTGELFF | TGTGCCAGCAGGAGGGACACCAACACCGGGGAGCTGTTTTTT
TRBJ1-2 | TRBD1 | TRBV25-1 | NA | CASSPRGVQYGYTF | TGTGCCAGCAGTCCCAGGGGGGTTCAGTATGGCTACACCTTC
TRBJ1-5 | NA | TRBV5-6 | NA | CASSLGPSNQPQHF | TGTGCCAGCAGCTTGGGTCCAAGCAATCAGCCCCAGCATTTT
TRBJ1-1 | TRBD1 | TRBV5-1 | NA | CASSALSGGMNTEAFF | TGCGCCAGCAGCGCTTTGTCAGGGGGCATGAACACTGAAGCTTTCTTT
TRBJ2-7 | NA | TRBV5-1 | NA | CASSPLGGPYEQYF | TGCGCCAGCAGCCCCCTTGGGGGCCCCTACGAGCAGTACTTC
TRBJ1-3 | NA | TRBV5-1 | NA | CASSPDTEGNTIYF | TGCGCCAGCAGCCCCGACACTGAGGGAAACACCATATATTTT
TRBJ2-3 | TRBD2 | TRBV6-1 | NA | CASSAISGTSTDTQYF | TGTGCCAGCAGTGCTATTAGCGGGACCAGCACAGATACGCAGTATTTT
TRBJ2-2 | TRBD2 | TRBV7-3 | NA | CASSLQTSGNTGELFF | TGTGCCAGCAGCCTCCAGACTAGCGGGAACACCGGGGAGCTGTTTTTT
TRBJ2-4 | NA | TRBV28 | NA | CASRPAGSGNIQYF | TGTGCCAGCCGCCCGGCGGGGTCGGGAAACATTCAGTACTTC
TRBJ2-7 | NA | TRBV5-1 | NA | CASSQGSIYEQYF | TGCGCCAGCAGCCAAGGGAGTATCTACGAGCAGTACTTC
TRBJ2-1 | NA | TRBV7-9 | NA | CASSAGSSYNEQFF | TGTGCCAGCAGCGCTGGGAGCTCCTACAATGAGCAGTTCTTC
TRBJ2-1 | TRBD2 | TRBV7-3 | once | CASSLPGGGSIEQFF | TGTGCCAGCAGCCTCCCGGGGGGGGGTAGCATTGAGCAGTTCTTC
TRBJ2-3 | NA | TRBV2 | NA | CASSARDIMDTQYF | TGTGCCAGCAGTGCCCGGGACATAATGGATACGCAGTATTTT
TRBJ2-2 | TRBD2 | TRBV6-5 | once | CAATGGGANTGELFF | TGTGCCGCCACGGGGGGGGGCGCGAACACCGGGGAGCTGTTTTTT
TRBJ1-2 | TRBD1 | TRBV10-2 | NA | CASSSTGNGYTF | TGCGCCAGCAGTTCGACAGGGAATGGCTACACCTTC
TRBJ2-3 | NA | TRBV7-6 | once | CASSLQTVVTDTQYF | TGTGCCAGCAGCCTACAGACGGTAGTCACAGATACGCAGTATTTT
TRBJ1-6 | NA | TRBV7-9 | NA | CASSFEIPNSPLHF | TGTGCCAGCAGCTTCGAGATCCCTAATTCACCCCTCCACTTT
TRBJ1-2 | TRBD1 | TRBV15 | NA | CATSRVPGQLNYGYTF | TGTGCCACCAGCAGAGTTCCGGGACAGCTAAATTATGGCTACACCTTC
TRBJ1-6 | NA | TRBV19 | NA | CASSDRMYSPLHF | TGTGCCAGTAGTGACAGGATGTATTCACCCCTCCACTTT
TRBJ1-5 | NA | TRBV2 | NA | CASSPRAGGNQPQHF | TGTGCCAGCAGCCCCAGGGCGGGGGGCAATCAGCCCCAGCATTTT
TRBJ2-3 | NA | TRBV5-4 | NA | CASSLGVRDIKDTQYF | TGTGCCAGCAGCTTGGGTGTACGGGATATCAAAGATACGCAGTATTTT
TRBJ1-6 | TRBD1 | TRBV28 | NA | CASRAPGQKVSPLHF | TGTGCCAGCAGGGCCCCGGGACAGAAGGTTTCACCCCTCCACTTT